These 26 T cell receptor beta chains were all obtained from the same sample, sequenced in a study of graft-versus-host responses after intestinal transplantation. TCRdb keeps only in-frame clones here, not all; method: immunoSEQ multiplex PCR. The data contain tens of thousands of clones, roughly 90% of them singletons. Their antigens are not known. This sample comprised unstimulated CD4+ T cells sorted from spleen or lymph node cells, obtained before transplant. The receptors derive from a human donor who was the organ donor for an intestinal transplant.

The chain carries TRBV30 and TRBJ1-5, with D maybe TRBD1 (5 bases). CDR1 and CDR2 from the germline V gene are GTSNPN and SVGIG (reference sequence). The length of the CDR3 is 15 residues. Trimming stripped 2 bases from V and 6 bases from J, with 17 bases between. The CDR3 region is CAWSPPGWRFQPQHF. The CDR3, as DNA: TGTGCCTGGAGTCCCCCAGGGTGGAGATTTCAGCCCCAGCATTTT. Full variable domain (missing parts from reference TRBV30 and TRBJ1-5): SQTIHQWPATLVQPVGSPLSLECTVEGTSNPNLYWYRQAAGRGLQLLFYSVGIGQISSEVPQNLSASRPQDRQFILSSKKLLLSDSGFYLCAWSPPGWRFQPQHFGDGTRLSIL.

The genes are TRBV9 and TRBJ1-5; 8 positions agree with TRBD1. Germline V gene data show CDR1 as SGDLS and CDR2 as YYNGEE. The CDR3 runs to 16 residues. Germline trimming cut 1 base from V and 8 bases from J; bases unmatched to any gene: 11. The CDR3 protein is CASSVKDQGAVKPQHF. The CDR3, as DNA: TGTGCCAGCAGCGTAAAGGACCAGGGGGCCGTAAAGCCCCAGCATTTT. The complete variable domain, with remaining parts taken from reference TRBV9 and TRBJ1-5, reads DSGVTQTPKHLITATGQRVTLRCSPRSGDLSVYWYQQSLDQGLQFLIQYYNGEERAKGNILERFSAQQFPDLHSELNLSSLELGDSALYFCASSVKDQGAVKPQHFGDGTRLSIL.

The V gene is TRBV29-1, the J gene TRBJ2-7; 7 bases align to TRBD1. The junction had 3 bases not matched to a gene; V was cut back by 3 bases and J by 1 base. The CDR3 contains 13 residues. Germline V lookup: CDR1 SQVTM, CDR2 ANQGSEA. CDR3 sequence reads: CSVEQDRSYEQYF. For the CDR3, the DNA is TGCAGCGTTGAGCAGGACAGGTCCTACGAGCAGTACTTC.

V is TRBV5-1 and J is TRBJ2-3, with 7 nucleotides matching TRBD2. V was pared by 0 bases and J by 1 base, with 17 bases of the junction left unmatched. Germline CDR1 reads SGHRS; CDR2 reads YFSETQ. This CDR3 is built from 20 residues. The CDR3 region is CASSLGSGTAIFRGTDTQYF. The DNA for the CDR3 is TGCGCCAGCAGCTTGGGGAGCGGGACCGCAATATTCCGCGGCACAGATACGCAGTATTTT.

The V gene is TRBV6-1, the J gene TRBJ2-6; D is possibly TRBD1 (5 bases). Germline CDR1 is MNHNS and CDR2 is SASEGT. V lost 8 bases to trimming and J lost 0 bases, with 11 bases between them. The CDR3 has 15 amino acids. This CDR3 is CASCTGASGANVLTF. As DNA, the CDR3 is TGTGCCAGCTGCACAGGCGCCTCTGGGGCCAACGTCCTGACTTTC.

CDR3 amino acids: CASSQATGGYYNSPLHF. CDR3 bases: TGCGCCAGCAGCCAAGCAACAGGGGGCTACTATAATTCACCCCTCCACTTT. The chain recombines TRBV4-1 with TRBJ1-6, with TRBD1 matching over 9 bases. The CDR3 runs to 17 residues. The V segment lost 1 base and the J segment 3 bases; nucleotides outside the gene matches: 4. The germline V gene has CDR1 MGHRA and CDR2 YSYEKL.

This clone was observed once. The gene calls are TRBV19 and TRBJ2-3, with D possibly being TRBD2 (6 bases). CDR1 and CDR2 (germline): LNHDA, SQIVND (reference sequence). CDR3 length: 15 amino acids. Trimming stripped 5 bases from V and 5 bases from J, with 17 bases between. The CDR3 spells CASSPLGGVLDTQYF. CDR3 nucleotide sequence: TGTGCCAGTAGTCCCTTGGGGGGAGTCCTAGATACGCAGTATTTT.

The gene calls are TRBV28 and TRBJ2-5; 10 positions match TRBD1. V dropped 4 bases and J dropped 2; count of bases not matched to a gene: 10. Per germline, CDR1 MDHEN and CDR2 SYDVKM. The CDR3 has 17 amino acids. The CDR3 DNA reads TGTGCCAGCAGTTCCATCATTGGGACAGGGGATCAAGAGACCCAGTACTTC. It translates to CASSSIIGTGDQETQYF.

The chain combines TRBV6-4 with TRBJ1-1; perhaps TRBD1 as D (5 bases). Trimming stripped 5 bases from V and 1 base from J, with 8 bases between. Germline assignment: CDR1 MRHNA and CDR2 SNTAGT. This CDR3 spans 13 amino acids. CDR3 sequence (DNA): TGTGCCAGCAGTAATACAGGGAACACTGAAGCTTTCTTT. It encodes CASSNTGNTEAFF.

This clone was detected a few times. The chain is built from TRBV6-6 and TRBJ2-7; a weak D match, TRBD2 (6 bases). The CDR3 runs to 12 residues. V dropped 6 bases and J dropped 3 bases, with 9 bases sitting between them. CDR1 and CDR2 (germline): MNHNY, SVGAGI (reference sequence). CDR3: CASSRSGYEQYF. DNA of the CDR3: TGTGCCAGCAGCCGTAGCGGCTACGAGCAGTACTTC.

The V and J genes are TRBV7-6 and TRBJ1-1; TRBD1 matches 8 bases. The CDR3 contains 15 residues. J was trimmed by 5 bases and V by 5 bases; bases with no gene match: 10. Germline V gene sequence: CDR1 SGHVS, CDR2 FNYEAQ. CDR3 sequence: CASSQSQRQGTEAFF. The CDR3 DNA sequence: TGTGCCAGCAGCCAATCCCAAAGACAGGGGACTGAAGCTTTCTTT.

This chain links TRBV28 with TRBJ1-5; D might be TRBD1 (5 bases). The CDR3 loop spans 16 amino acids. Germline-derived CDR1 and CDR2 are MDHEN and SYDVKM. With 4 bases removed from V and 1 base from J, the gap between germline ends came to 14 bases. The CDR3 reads CASSSTQRGSNQPQHF. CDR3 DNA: TGTGCCAGCAGTTCAACACAGCGGGGGAGCAATCAGCCCCAGCATTTT.

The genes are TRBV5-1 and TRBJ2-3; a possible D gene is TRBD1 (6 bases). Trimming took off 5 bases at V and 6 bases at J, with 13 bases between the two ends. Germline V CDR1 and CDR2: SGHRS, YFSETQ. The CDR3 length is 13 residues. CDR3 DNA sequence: TGCGCCAGCAGTCTACAGGGCGGGGATACGCAGTATTTT. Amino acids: CASSLQGGDTQYF.

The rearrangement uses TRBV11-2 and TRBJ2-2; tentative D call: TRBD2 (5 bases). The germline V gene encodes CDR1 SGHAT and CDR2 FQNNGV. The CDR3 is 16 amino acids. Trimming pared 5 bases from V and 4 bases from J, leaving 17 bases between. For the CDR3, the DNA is TGTGCCAGCAGCCTAAGGGTGGTAGGGAGCACCGGGGAGCTGTTTTTT. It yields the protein CASSLRVVGSTGELFF.

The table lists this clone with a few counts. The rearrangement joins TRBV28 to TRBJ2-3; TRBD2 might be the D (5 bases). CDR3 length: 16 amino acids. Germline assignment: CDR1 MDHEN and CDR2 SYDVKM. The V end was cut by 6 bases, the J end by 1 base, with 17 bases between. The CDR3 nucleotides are TGTGCCAGCAGCTGGGTCCCCATGAGGGGCACAGATACGCAGTATTTT. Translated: CASSWVPMRGTDTQYF. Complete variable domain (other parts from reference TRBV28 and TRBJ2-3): DVKVTQSSRYLVKRTGEKVFLECVQDMDHENMFWYRQDPGLGLRLIYFSYDVKMKEKGDIPEGYSVSREKKERFSLILESASTNQTSMYLCASSWVPMRGTDTQYFGPGTRLTVL.

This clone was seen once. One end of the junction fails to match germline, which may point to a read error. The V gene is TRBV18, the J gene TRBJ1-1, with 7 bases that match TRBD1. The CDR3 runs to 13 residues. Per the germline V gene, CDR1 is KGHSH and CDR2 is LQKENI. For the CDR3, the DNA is TGTGCCGGCTCCCTGAACCGGGACAGAGAAGCTTTCTTT. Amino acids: CAGSLNRDREAFF.

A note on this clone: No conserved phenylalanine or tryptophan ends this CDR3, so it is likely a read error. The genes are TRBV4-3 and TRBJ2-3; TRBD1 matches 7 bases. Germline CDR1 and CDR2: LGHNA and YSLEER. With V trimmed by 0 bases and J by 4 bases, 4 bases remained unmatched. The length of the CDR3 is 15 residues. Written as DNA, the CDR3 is TGCGCCAGCAGCCAAGAGGGACAGCTGGCAGATACGCAGTATCTT. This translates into CASSQEGQLADTQYL.

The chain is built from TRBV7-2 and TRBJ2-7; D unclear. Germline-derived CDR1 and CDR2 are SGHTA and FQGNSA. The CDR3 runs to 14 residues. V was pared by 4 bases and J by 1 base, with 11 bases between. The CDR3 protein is CASSSRGLSYEQYF. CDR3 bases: TGTGCCAGCAGCTCCCGTGGCCTTTCCTACGAGCAGTACTTC. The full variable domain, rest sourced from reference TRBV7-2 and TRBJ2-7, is GAGVSQSPSNKVTEKGKDVELRCDPISGHTALYWYRQSLGQGLEFLIYFQGNSAPDKSGLPSDRFSAERTGGSVSTLTIQRTQQEDSAVYLCASSSRGLSYEQYFGPGTRLTVT.

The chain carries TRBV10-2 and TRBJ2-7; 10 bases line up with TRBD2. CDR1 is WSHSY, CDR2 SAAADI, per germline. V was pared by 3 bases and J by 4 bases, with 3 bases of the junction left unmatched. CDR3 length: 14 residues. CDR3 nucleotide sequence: TGCGCCAGCAGTGAACCTAGCGGGAGTTACGAGCAGTACTTC. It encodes CASSEPSGSYEQYF.

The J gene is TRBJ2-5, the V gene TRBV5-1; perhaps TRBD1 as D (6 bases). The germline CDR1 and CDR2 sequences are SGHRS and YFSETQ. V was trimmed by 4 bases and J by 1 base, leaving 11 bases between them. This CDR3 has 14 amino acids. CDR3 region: CASSGGQLQETQYF. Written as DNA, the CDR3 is TGCGCCAGCAGCGGCGGACAGCTCCAAGAGACCCAGTACTTC.

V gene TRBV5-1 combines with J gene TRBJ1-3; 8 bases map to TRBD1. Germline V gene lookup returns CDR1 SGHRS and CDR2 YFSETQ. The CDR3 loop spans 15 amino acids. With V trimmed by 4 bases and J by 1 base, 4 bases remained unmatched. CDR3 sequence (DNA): TGCGCCAGCAGCCCCCGACAGGGGTCTGGAAACACCATATATTTT. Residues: CASSPRQGSGNTIYF.

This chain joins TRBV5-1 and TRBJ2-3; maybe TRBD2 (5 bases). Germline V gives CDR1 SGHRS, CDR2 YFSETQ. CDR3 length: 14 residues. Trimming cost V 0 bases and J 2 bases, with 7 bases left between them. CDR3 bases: TGCGCCAGCAGCTTGGAGCGGTACACAGATACGCAGTATTTT. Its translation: CASSLERYTDTQYF. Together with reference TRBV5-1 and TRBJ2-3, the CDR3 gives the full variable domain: KAGVTQTPRYLIKTRGQQVTLSCSPISGHRSVSWYQQTPGQGLQFLFEYFSETQRNKGNFPGRFSGRQFSNSRSEMNVSTLELGDSALYLCASSLERYTDTQYFGPGTRLTVL.

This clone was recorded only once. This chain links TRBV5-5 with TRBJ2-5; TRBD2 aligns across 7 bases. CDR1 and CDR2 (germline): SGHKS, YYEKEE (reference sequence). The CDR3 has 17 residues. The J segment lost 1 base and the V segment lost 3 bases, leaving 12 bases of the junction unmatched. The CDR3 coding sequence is TGTGCCAGCAGCTCCCTGGCGGGACTATCTCCCCAAGAGACCCAGTACTTC. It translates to CASSSLAGLSPQETQYF. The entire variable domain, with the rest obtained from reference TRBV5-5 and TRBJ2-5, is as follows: DAGVTQSPTHLIKTRGQQVTLRCSPISGHKSVSWYQQVLGQGPQFIFQYYEKEERGRGNFPDRFSARQFPNYSSELNVNALLLGDSALYLCASSSLAGLSPQETQYFGPGTRLLVL.

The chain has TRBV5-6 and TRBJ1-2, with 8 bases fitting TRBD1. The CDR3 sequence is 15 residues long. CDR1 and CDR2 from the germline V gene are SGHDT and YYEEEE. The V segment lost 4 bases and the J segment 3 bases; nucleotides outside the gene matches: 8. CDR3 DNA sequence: TGTGCCAGCAGCGCGCAAGGGACAGGACACTATGGCTACACCTTC. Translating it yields CASSAQGTGHYGYTF.

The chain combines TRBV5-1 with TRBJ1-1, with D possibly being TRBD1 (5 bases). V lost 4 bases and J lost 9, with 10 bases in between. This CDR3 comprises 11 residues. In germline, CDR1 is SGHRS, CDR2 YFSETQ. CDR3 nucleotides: TGCGCCAGCAGCGCGGGGGGTAAAGCTTTCTTT. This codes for CASSAGGKAFF.

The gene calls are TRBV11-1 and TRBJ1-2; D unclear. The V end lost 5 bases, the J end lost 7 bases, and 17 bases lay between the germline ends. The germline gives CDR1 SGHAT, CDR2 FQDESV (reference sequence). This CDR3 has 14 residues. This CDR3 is CASSPSGGFRGYTF. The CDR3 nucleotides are TGTGCCAGCAGCCCCAGCGGCGGTTTTCGTGGCTACACCTTC.